This TCR beta chain appears in the sequencing data of a study of T cell changes during pregnancy in multiple sclerosis. Method: immunoSEQ multiplex PCR; TCRdb's copy keeps in-frame clones and lacks some. The table has tens of thousands of clones, 92% seen once. This sequence was found in a female donor in good health, enrolled as a control in a pregnancy study. This specimen consisted of peripheral blood, obtained in the third trimester of pregnancy.

Written as DNA, the CDR3 is TGTGCCAGCAGCTCGATGGGACTCACAGATACGCAGTATTTT. This translates into CASSSMGLTDTQYF. The chain carries TRBV7-2 and TRBJ2-3; possibly TRBD2 for D (6 bases). V shed 4 bases and J shed 2 bases, with 10 bases lying between them. Germline loops: CDR1 SGHTA, CDR2 FQGNSA. The CDR3 sequence is 14 residues long.